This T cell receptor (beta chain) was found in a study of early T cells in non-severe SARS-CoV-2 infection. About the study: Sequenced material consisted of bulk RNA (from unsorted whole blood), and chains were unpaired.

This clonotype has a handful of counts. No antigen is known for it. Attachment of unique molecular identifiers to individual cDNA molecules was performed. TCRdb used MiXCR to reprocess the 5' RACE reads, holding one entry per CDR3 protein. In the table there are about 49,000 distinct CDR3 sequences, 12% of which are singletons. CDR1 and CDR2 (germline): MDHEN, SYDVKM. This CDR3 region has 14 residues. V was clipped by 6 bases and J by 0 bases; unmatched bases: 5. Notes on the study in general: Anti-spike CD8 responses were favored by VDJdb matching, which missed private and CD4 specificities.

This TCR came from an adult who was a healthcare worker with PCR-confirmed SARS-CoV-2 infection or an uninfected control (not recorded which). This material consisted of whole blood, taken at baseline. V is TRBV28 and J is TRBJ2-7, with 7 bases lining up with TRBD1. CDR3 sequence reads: CASSSPGGSYEQYF. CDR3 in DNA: TGTGCCAGCAGCAGTCCAGGGGGCTCCTACGAGCAGTACTTC.